A selection of T cell receptor beta chains follows, all from one sample in a study of identical twins. TCRdb reanalysed the 5' RACE reads using MiXCR and keeps one entry per CDR3 protein. The sample holds about 690,000 distinct CDR3 sequences, 21% seen once. This sample was shared with a second study, whose subject was T cells expressing NK-cell markers.

Sequenced input: PBMCs. The receptor source for this set is a woman aged 18-35 years in good health. Each CDR3 is given with its conserved first and last residue. The D gene is left open where the match is weak. Not every row has a clone size; where given, it reads once, few, many or a size class.

d_call	clone_size	v_call	j_call	cdr3_aa	cdr3_nt
TRBD2	few	TRBV10-3	TRBJ2-3	CATLAGGGQATQYF	TGTGCCACCCTAGCGGGAGGGGGGCAGGCTACGCAGTATTTT
NA	NA	TRBV10-3	TRBJ2-2	CAISEITGELFF	TGTGCCATCAGTGAGATAACCGGGGAGCTGTTTTTT
TRBD2	NA	TRBV20-1	TRBJ2-5	CSAREGSGGPIQYF	TGCAGTGCTAGAGAGGGTAGCGGGGGGCCGATCCAGTACTTC
NA	few	TRBV20-1	TRBJ2-3	CSAPTGGETDTQYF	TGCAGTGCTCCCACAGGTGGCGAAACAGATACGCAGTATTTT
NA	few	TRBV5-1	TRBJ2-1	CASSLFPSRDWSYNEQFF	TGCGCCAGCAGCTTGTTCCCCTCGCGGGACTGGTCCTACAATGAGCAGTTCTTC
NA	NA	TRBV7-2	TRBJ2-7	CASSPVGPWREQYF	TGTGCCAGCAGCCCTGTGGGGCCGTGGCGCGAGCAGTACTTC
NA	few	TRBV7-2	TRBJ2-3	CASSSPGVTQYF	TGTGCCAGCAGCTCGCCGGGCGTTACGCAGTATTTT
NA	NA	TRBV5-1	TRBJ2-3	CASGYRTSTDTQYF	TGCGCCAGCGGCTACAGGACCAGCACAGATACGCAGTATTTT
NA	many	TRBV10-3	TRBJ1-5	CAISRDGHQPQHF	TGTGCCATCAGCCGGGACGGCCATCAGCCCCAGCATTTT
NA	few	TRBV20-1	TRBJ2-5	CSATTGLQRETQYF	TGCAGTGCTACGACAGGTCTTCAGCGAGAGACCCAGTACTTC
NA	NA	TRBV20-1	TRBJ2-7	CSARVGGLYEQYF	TGCAGTGCTAGAGTGGGGGGGCTTTACGAGCAGTACTTC